A selection of T cell receptor beta chains follows, all from one sample in a study of human T cells and chemical hapten exposure. TCRdb fed the RACE reads into MiXCR, producing one record per CDR3 protein. The sample consists of some 330,000 distinct CDR3 sequences, about 5% of them appearing once. The sample here was whole blood, taken in connection with sensitization to the hapten diphenylcyclopropenone (DPC). The receptors shown here come from a woman aged 18-29 years with alopecia areata. Some clones in this sample may be carry-over from other donors' samples. Each CDR3 is given with its conserved first and last residue. The D gene is left open where the match is weak. Rows may omit the clone size; those that give it use once, few, many or a size class.

size: .
D: .
J: TRBJ2-3
V: TRBV6-6
DNA: TGTGCCAGCAGGCAGCTTAACACAGATACGCAGTATTTT
CDR3: CASRQLNTDTQYF

size: many
D: .
J: TRBJ2-7
V: TRBV29-1
DNA: TGCAGCGTTGCCGTCCCGACAGAGGGCTACGAGCAGTACTTC
CDR3: CSVAVPTEGYEQYF

size: .
D: .
J: TRBJ1-4
V: TRBV4-1
DNA: TGCGCCAGCAGCGCGGGGGGGTATAGGGAAAAACTGTTTTTT
CDR3: CASSAGGYREKLFF

size: many
D: .
J: TRBJ2-3
V: TRBV10-3
DNA: TGTGCCATCCAGTTCGGAGATACGCAGTATTTT
CDR3: CAIQFGDTQYF

size: many
D: TRBD1
J: TRBJ2-7
V: TRBV5-4
DNA: TGTGCCAGCAGTCGTCCCAAACAGGGGGGTAGCTACGAGCAGTACTTC
CDR3: CASSRPKQGGSYEQYF

size: .
D: .
J: TRBJ1-5
V: TRBV2
DNA: TGTGCCAGCGGACAGCTCGATAGCAATCAGCCCCAGCATTTT
CDR3: CASGQLDSNQPQHF

size: many
D: .
J: TRBJ1-3
V: TRBV5-1
DNA: TGCGCCAGCAGCTTGGCTGGGGATTATGGAAACACCATATATTTT
CDR3: CASSLAGDYGNTIYF

size: .
D: .
J: TRBJ2-2
V: TRBV5-1
DNA: TGCGCCAGCAGCCTAGAAACCACGGATACCCCTGGGTTCACCGGGGAGCTGTTTTTT
CDR3: CASSLETTDTPGFTGELFF

size: .
D: .
J: TRBJ1-1
V: TRBV7-2
DNA: TGTGCCAGCAACGCGGGAGTTTGGGGCTTGAACACTGAAGCTTTCTTT
CDR3: CASNAGVWGLNTEAFF

size: few
D: TRBD2
J: TRBJ2-5
V: TRBV7-8
DNA: TGTGCCAGCAGCTTACTCGCGGGGGGCCTGGTGGGTAGCCAAGAGACCCAGTACTTC
CDR3: CASSLLAGGLVGSQETQYF

size: few
D: .
J: TRBJ1-6
V: TRBV7-3
DNA: TGTGCCAGCAGCTCAGGGTTGAGGTCACCCCTCCACTTT
CDR3: CASSSGLRSPLHF

size: .
D: .
J: TRBJ1-2
V: TRBV12-3/TRBV12-4
DNA: TGTGCCAGCAGTTTAGAAATATTCTATGGCTACACCTTC
CDR3: CASSLEIFYGYTF

size: few
D: .
J: TRBJ1-5
V: TRBV12-3/TRBV12-4
DNA: TGTGCCAGCAGTTTAGGGTCGGGGACTCAGCCCCAGCATTTT
CDR3: CASSLGSGTQPQHF

size: .
D: .
J: TRBJ2-3
V: TRBV21-1
DNA: TGTGCCAGCAGCAAAGGAGGCAGGGGGTTTCGGACAGATACGCAGTATTTT
CDR3: CASSKGGRGFRTDTQYF

size: few
D: .
J: TRBJ2-4
V: TRBV5-1
DNA: TGCGCCAGCAAAAGGACCTCGAAGGGGGACATTCAGTACTTC
CDR3: CASKRTSKGDIQYF

size: few
D: .
J: TRBJ2-5
V: TRBV4-3
DNA: TGCGCCAGCAGCCAAGATATCGAAGAGACCCAGTACTTC
CDR3: CASSQDIEETQYF

size: many
D: .
J: TRBJ2-7
V: TRBV12-3/TRBV12-4
DNA: TGTGCCAGCAGTTTACAGGGGTATAGAATCTACGAGCAGTACTTC
CDR3: CASSLQGYRIYEQYF